These 17 T cell receptor beta chains were sequenced from one sample in a study of shared clonotypes between healthy human individuals. Repertoires were generated with immunoSEQ multiplex PCR, while TCRdb's copy carries only in-frame clones and drops some. The sample has around 1.5 million clones, roughly 98% seen once. The sequenced sample was naive CD4+ T cells sorted from blood. The subset: CD45RA+ positively selected. These receptors were obtained from a man aged 30 to 45 in good health.

The CDR3 bases are TGTGCCAGCAGTTCTCCAGGGACAAGGATACAAGAGACCCAGTACTTC. Translating it yields CASSSPGTRIQETQYF. The chain joins TRBV27 to TRBJ2-5, with D tentatively TRBD1 (6 bases). Germline CDR1 is MNHEY and CDR2 is SMNVEV (reference sequence). The CDR3 totals 16 residues. V was shortened by 4 bases and J by 2 bases, with 17 bases between the two germline ends.

V usage is TRBV2 and J usage is TRBJ2-1; D remains unclear. Germline lookup yields CDR1 SNHLY and CDR2 FYNNEI. The CDR3 sequence is 12 residues long. V was trimmed by 2 bases and J by 10 bases, leaving 9 bases between them. CDR3: CASSETPPEQFF. CDR3 bases: TGTGCCAGCAGTGAAACCCCCCCCGAGCAGTTCTTC.

In nucleotides, the CDR3 is TGCGCCAGCAGCTTGGGTGGACAGGGAATTCTGTACTTC. Protein: CASSLGGQGILYF. The chain joins TRBV5-1 to TRBJ2-7; 8 bases are shared with TRBD1. The V gene end was trimmed by 0 bases and the J gene end by 12 bases; junction bases not matched to a gene: 8. This CDR3 has 13 amino acids. CDR1 and CDR2 from the germline V gene are SGHRS and YFSETQ.

On this clone: The same CDR3 arises from other DNA sequences in this sample as well. The chain carries TRBV7-9 and TRBJ2-2; D unclear. CDR1 is SEHNR, CDR2 FQNEAQ, per germline (reference sequence). Trimming removed 2 bases from V and 0 bases from J, with 4 bases in between. The CDR3 runs 14 residues. CDR3 nucleotide sequence: TGTGCCAGCAGCTTAACAGCGAACACCGGGGAGCTGTTTTTT. Encoded protein: CASSLTANTGELFF.

This rearrangement joins TRBV5-1 to TRBJ1-4; TRBD1 matches at 10 bases. The V gene end was trimmed by 2 bases and the J gene end by 8 bases; junction bases not matched to a gene: 3. Looked up from germline, CDR1 is SGHRS and CDR2 is YFSETQ. CDR3 size: 14 residues. The CDR3 sequence is CASSFDRGQEKLFF. The CDR3 coding sequence is TGCGCCAGCAGCTTTGACAGGGGGCAGGAAAAACTGTTTTTT.

This chain uses TRBV28 with TRBJ2-7; 9 nucleotides line up with TRBD2. Germline CDR1 reads MDHEN; CDR2 reads SYDVKM. The V segment lost 3 bases and the J segment 4 bases; nucleotides outside the gene matches: 7. The CDR3 spans 15 residues. Here the CDR3 reads CASSFLSGRGYEQYF. The DNA of the CDR3 is TGTGCCAGCAGTTTTCTTAGCGGGAGAGGGTACGAGCAGTACTTC.

V gene TRBV27 combines with J gene TRBJ2-1; 7 bases are a match to TRBD2. Germline V gene data show CDR1 as MNHEY and CDR2 as SMNVEV (reference sequence). The CDR3 has 16 amino acids. After removal of 6 bases from V and 3 bases from J, the junction contained 11 bases not matched to a gene. The CDR3 is CASSPILARIYNEQFF. As DNA, the CDR3 is TGTGCCAGCAGCCCTATACTAGCGCGGATCTACAATGAGCAGTTCTTC.

The CDR3 DNA follows: TGTGCCAGCAATACCCGGTGGGGGTTACTATCCTACGAGCAGTACTTC. It encodes CASNTRWGLLSYEQYF. V usage is TRBV28 and J usage is TRBJ2-7; the D call may be TRBD1 or TRBD2 (5 bases each). Looked up from germline, CDR1 is MDHEN and CDR2 is SYDVKM. Deletions cut 7 bases from V and 1 base from J, with 20 bases between. CDR3 length: 16 residues.

The chain has TRBV7-6 and TRBJ2-7; D perhaps matches TRBD1 (6 bases). The CDR3 covers 13 residues. CDR1 is SGHVS, CDR2 FNYEAQ, per germline. V shed 6 bases and J shed 3 bases, with 12 bases lying between them. DNA of the CDR3: TGTGCCAGCAGGTCGCAGGGGAGCTACGAGCAGTACTTC. Protein product: CASRSQGSYEQYF.

This chain uses TRBV15 with TRBJ2-7, with unresolved D. The CDR3 is made up of 15 amino acids. The V gene lost 1 base and the J gene lost 0 bases, with 10 bases spanning the gap. Germline CDR1 reads LNHNV; CDR2 reads YYDKDF (reference sequence). CDR3 protein: CATSRVASNSYEQYF. CDR3 bases: TGTGCCACCAGCAGAGTCGCGAGTAACTCCTACGAGCAGTACTTC.

Concerning this clone: The sample has other DNA sequences that encode this CDR3 too. V gene TRBV5-8 combines with J gene TRBJ1-5; weak D call: TRBD1 (5 bases). Trimming took 3 bases from V and 4 from J, leaving 8 bases between them. The germline gives CDR1 SGHTS, CDR2 YDEGEE. The CDR3 covers 13 residues. CDR3 residues: CASSSGFNQPQHF. DNA for the CDR3: TGTGCCAGCAGCTCAGGGTTTAATCAGCCCCAGCATTTT.

The rearrangement joins TRBV1 to TRBJ2-7. TRBV1 is a listed pseudogene. The CDR3 runs 14 residues. The CDR3: CTSSRRIRSYEQYF. DNA for the CDR3: TGCACCAGCAGCCGCCGCATTCGCTCCTACGAGCAGTACTTC.

The J gene is TRBJ1-1, the V gene TRBV5-1; 8 bases match TRBD1. J lost 4 bases, V lost 4 bases, and 9 bases had no gene match. Germline CDR1 and CDR2: SGHRS and YFSETQ. The CDR3 length is 15 residues. Written as DNA, the CDR3 is TGCGCCAGCAGCACGGGGACAGGAGGGGTCACTGAAGCTTTCTTT. This codes for CASSTGTGGVTEAFF. The variable domain in full, completed from reference TRBV5-1 and TRBJ1-1, reads KAGVTQTPRYLIKTRGQQVTLSCSPISGHRSVSWYQQTPGQGLQFLFEYFSETQRNKGNFPGRFSGRQFSNSRSEMNVSTLELGDSALYLCASSTGTGGVTEAFFGQGTRLTVV.

The CDR3 loop is CASSPLGQTEAFF. CDR3 nucleotides: TGTGCCAGCTCACCATTAGGACAGACTGAAGCTTTCTTT. This sequence joins TRBV18 and TRBJ1-1, with D possibly being TRBD1 (6 bases). V was shortened by 2 bases and J by 5 bases, with 9 bases between the two germline ends. The CDR3 runs 13 residues. Per the germline V gene, CDR1 is KGHSH and CDR2 is LQKENI.

This rearrangement joins TRBV5-5 to TRBJ1-2; D call uncertain. The CDR3 has 12 residues. V was pared by 0 bases and J by 10 bases, with 10 bases between. Per the germline V gene, CDR1 is SGHKS and CDR2 is YYEKEE (reference sequence). In DNA, the CDR3 is TGTGCCAGCAGCTTGGGACATACGATCTACACCTTC. It specifies CASSLGHTIYTF.

The chain has TRBV6-1 and TRBJ1-3; D is unclear. Germline-derived CDR1 and CDR2 are MNHNS and SASEGT. CDR3 length equals 13 residues. Trimming removed 8 bases from V and 2 bases from J, with 10 bases in between. Written as DNA, the CDR3 is TGTGCCAGCCCGATAGATGCTGGAAACACCATATATTTT. Translation gives CASPIDAGNTIYF.

J is TRBJ2-2 and V is TRBV6-5; no clear D. Germline V gene sequence: CDR1 MNHEY, CDR2 SVGAGI. The CDR3 contains 13 residues. Trimming took off 5 bases at V and 3 bases at J, with 7 bases between the two ends. The chain's CDR3 is CASSRTDTGELFF. CDR3 DNA sequence: TGTGCCAGCAGTAGGACGGACACCGGGGAGCTGTTTTTT.